The present TCR beta chain was sequenced within a study of long-term antiretroviral therapy in people with HIV. Runs used v3.0 of the immunoSEQ assay and were done at survey level. The assay was immunoSEQ multiplex PCR, and TCRdb's table has in-frame clones only and misses some. The sample holds approximately 25,000 clones, 84% seen once. This specimen was unsorted PBMCs, taken 3 years after starting antiretroviral therapy. The clonotype originates from a man aged 45-65 years with HIV.

Here the CDR3 DNA reads TGCGCCAGCAGCTTGTCAGGGGTCGAGCAGTACTTC. It yields the protein CASSLSGVEQYF. The rearrangement joins TRBV5-1 to TRBJ2-7, with D possibly matching TRBD1 (6 bases). In germline, CDR1 is SGHRS, CDR2 YFSETQ. Trimming cost V 1 base and J 6 bases, with 8 bases left between them. The CDR3 is 12 residues long.